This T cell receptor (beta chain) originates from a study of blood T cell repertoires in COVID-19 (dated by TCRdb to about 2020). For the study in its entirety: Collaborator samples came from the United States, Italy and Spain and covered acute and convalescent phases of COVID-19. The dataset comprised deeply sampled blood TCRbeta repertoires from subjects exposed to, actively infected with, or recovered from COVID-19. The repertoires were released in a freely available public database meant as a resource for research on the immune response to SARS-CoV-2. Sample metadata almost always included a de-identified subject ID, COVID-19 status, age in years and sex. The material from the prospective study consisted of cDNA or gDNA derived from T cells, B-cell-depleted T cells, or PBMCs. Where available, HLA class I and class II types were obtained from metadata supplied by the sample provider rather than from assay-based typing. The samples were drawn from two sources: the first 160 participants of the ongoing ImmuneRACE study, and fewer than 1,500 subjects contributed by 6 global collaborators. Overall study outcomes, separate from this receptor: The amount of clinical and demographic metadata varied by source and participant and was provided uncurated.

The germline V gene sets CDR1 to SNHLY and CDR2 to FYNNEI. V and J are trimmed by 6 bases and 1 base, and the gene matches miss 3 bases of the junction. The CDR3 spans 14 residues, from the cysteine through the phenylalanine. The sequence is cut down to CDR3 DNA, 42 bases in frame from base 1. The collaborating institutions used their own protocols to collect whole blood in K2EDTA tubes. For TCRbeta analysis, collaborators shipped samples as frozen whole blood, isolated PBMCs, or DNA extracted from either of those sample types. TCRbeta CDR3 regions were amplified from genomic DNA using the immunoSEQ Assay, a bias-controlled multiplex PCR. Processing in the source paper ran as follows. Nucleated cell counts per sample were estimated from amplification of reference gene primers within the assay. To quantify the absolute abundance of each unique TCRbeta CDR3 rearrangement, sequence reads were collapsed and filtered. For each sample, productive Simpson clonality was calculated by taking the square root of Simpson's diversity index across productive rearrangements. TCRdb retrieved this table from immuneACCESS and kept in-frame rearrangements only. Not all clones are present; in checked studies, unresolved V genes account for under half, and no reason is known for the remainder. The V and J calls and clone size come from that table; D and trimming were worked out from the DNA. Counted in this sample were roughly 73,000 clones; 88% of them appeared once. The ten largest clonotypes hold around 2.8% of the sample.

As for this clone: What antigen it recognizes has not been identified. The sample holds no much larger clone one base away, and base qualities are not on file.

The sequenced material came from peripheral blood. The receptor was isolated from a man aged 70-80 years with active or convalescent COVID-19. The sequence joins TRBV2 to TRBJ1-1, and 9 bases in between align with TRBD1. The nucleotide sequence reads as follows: TGTGCCAGCAGCCAACAGGGGGCGAACACTGAAGCTTTCTTT. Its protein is CASSQQGANTEAFF.